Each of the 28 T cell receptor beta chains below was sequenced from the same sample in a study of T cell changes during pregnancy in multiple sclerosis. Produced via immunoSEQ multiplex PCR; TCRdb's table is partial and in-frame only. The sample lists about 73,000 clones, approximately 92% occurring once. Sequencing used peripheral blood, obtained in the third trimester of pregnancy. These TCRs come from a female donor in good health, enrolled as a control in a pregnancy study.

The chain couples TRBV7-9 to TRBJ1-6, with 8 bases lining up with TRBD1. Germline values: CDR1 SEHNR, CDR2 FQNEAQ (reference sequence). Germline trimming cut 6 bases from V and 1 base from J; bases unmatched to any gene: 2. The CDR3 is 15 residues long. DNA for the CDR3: TGTGCCAGCAGACAGGGGGAGTCCTATAATTCACCCCTCCACTTT. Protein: CASRQGESYNSPLHF.

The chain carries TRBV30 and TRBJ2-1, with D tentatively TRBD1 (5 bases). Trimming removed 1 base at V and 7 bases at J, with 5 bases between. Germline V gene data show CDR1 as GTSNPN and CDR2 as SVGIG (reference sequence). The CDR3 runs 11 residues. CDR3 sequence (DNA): TGTGCCTGGAGTGAGGGGAATGAGCAGTTCTTC. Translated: CAWSEGNEQFF.

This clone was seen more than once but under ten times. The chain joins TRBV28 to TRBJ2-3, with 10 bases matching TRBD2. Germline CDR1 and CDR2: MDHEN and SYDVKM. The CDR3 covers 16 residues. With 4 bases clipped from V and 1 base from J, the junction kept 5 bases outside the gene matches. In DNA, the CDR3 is TGTGCCAGCAGTTCTCTAGCGGGAGTTCGCACAGATACGCAGTATTTT. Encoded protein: CASSSLAGVRTDTQYF.

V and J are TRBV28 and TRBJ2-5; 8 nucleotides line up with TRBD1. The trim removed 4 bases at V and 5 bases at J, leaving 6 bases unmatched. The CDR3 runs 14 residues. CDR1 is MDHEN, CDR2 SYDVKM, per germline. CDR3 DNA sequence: TGTGCCAGCAGTTGGACAGGGACCCCGGAGACCCAGTACTTC. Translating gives CASSWTGTPETQYF.

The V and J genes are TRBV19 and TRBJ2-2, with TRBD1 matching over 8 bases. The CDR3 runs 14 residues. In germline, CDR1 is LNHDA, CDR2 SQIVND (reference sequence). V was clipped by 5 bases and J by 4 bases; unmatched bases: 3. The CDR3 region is CASSRTGTTGELFF. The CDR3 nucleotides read TGTGCCAGTAGTCGGACAGGGACCACCGGGGAGCTGTTTTTT. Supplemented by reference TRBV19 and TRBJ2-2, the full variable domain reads DGGITQSPKYLFRKEGQNVTLSCEQNLNHDAMYWYRQDPGQGLRLIYYSQIVNDFQKGDIAEGYSVSREKKESFPLTVTSAQKNPTAFYLCASSRTGTTGELFFGEGSRLTVL.

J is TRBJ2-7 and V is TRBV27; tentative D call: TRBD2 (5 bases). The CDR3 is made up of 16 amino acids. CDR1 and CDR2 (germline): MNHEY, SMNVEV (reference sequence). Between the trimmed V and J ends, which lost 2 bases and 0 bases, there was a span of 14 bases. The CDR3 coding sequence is TGTGCCAGCAGTTTAACCTGGCGGGCGAGCTCCTACGAGCAGTACTTC. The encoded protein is CASSLTWRASSYEQYF.

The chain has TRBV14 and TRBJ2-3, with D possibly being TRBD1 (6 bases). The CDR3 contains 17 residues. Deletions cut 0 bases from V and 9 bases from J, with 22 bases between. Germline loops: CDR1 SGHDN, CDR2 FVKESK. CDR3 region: CASSQDLARGDTITQYF. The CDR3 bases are TGTGCCAGCAGCCAAGATCTAGCCAGGGGCGACACCATAACGCAGTATTTT.

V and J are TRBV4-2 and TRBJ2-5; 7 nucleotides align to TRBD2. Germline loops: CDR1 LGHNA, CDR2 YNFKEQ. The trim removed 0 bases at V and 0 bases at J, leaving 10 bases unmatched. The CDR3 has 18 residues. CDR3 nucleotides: TGTGCCAGCAGCCAAGATCCGCCTAGCGGATCGTACCAAGAGACCCAGTACTTC. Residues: CASSQDPPSGSYQETQYF.

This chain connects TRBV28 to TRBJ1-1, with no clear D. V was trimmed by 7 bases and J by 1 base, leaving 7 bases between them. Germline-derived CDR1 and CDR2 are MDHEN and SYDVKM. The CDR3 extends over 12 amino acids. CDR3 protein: CASNYWNTEAFF. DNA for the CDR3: TGTGCCAGCAACTACTGGAACACTGAAGCTTTCTTT.

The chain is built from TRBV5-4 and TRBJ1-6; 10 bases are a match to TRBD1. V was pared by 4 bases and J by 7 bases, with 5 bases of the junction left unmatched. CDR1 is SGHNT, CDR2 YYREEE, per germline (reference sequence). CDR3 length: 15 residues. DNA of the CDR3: TGTGCCAGCAGCATAGACAGGGGGCTAAATTCACCCCTCCACTTT. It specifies CASSIDRGLNSPLHF.

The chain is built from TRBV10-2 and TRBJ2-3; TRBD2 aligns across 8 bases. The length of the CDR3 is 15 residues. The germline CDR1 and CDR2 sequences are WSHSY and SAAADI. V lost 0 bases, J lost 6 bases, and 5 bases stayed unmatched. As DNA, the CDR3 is TGCGCCAGCAGTGAGTCTCGGGGGGGTGGTGATACGCAGTATTTT. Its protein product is CASSESRGGGDTQYF.

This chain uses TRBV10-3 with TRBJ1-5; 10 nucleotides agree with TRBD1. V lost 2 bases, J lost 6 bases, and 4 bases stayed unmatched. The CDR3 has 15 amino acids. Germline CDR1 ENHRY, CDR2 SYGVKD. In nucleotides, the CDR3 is TGTGCCATCAGTGAGGACAGGGGGCCGCCTCAGCCCCAGCATTTT. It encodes CAISEDRGPPQPQHF.

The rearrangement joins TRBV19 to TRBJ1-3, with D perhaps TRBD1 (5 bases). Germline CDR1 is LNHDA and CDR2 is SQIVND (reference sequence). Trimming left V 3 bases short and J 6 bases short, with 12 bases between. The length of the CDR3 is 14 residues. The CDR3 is CASSISRVVNTIYF. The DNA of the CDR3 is TGTGCCAGTAGTATCTCCAGGGTTGTAAACACCATATATTTT.

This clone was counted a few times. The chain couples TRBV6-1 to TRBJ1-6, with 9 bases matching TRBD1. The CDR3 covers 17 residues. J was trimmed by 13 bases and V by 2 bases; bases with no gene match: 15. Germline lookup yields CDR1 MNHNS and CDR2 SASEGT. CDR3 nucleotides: TGTGCCAGCAGTGAAATGTTGGGGACAGGGAGTTTGGTGCCCCTCCACTTT. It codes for CASSEMLGTGSLVPLHF.

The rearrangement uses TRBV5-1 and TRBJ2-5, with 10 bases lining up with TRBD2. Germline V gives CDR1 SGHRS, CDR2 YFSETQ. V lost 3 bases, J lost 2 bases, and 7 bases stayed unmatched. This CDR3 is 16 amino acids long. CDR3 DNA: TGCGCCAGCAGCTCGTACGGACTAGCGGTACAAGAGACCCAGTACTTC. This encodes CASSSYGLAVQETQYF. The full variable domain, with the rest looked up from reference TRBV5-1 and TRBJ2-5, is KAGVTQTPRYLIKTRGQQVTLSCSPISGHRSVSWYQQTPGQGLQFLFEYFSETQRNKGNFPGRFSGRQFSNSRSEMNVSTLELGDSALYLCASSSYGLAVQETQYFGPGTRLLVL.

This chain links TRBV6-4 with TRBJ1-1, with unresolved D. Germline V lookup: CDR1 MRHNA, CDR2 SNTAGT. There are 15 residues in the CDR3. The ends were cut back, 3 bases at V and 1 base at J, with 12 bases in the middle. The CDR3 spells CASSELGSPNTEAFF. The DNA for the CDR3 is TGTGCCAGCAGTGAGTTGGGCAGCCCGAACACTGAAGCTTTCTTT.

The CDR3 region has the DNA TGTGCCAGCAGCTTAGAGGGGGGGCTAGGCGGTCAGCCCCAGCATTTT. Its translation is CASSLEGGLGGQPQHF. This chain links TRBV7-2 with TRBJ1-5; the D gene is possibly TRBD1 (6 bases). The germline V and J ends were trimmed by 1 base and 6 bases, with 16 bases remaining between them. The CDR3 spans 16 residues. Germline values: CDR1 SGHTA, CDR2 FQGNSA.

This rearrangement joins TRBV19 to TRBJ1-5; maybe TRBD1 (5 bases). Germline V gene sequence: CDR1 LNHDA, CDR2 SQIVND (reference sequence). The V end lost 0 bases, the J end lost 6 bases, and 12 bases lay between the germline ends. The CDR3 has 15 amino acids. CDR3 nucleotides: TGTGCCAGTAGTATAGAATCAGGGTGGAGTCAGCCCCAGCATTTT. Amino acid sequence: CASSIESGWSQPQHF. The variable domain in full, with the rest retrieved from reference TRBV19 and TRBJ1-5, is DGGITQSPKYLFRKEGQNVTLSCEQNLNHDAMYWYRQDPGQGLRLIYYSQIVNDFQKGDIAEGYSVSREKKESFPLTVTSAQKNPTAFYLCASSIESGWSQPQHFGDGTRLSIL.

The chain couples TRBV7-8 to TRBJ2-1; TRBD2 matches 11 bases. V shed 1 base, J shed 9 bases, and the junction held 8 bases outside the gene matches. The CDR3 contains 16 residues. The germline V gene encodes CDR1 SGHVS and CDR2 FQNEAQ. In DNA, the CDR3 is TGTGCCAGCAGCTTAGTAGCGGGAGGGCCAAACCTTGAGCAGTTCTTC. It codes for CASSLVAGGPNLEQFF.

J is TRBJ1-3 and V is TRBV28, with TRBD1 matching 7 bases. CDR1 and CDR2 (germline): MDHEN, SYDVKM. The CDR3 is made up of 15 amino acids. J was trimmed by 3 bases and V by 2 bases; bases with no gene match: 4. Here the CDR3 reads CASSLPRGIGNTIYF. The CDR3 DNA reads TGTGCCAGCAGTTTACCCAGGGGGATTGGAAACACCATATATTTT.

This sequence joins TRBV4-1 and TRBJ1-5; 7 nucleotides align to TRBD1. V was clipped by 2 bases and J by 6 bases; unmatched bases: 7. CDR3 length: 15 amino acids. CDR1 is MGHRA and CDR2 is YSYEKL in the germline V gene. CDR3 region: CASSQFSGGGQPQHF. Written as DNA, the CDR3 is TGCGCCAGCAGCCAATTTTCAGGGGGAGGTCAGCCCCAGCATTTT.

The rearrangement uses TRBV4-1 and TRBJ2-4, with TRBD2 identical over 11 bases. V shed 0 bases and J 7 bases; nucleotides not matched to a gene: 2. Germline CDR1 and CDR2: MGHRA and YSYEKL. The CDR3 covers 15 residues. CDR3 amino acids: CASSQESSGRNIQYF. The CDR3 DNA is TGCGCCAGCAGCCAAGAGTCTAGCGGGAGGAACATTCAGTACTTC.

CDR3 sequence (DNA): TGTGCCAGCAGCTTAGCCGGGGAGACCCAGTACTTC. Amino acid sequence: CASSLAGETQYF. The chain has TRBV7-8 and TRBJ2-5; the D is unclear. V was trimmed by 0 bases and J by 5 bases, leaving 4 bases between them. This CDR3 has 12 residues. From germline, CDR1 is SGHVS and CDR2 FQNEAQ.

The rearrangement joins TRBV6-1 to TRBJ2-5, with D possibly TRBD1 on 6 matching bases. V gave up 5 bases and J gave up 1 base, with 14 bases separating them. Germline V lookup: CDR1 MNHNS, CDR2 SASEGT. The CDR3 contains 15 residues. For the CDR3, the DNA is TGTGCCAGCAGTCCTTTCCGGGACACCCAAGAGACCCAGTACTTC. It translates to CASSPFRDTQETQYF.

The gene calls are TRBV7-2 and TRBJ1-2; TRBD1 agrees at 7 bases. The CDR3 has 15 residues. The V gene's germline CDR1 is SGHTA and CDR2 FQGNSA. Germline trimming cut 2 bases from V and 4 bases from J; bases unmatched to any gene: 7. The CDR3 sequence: CASSLPGQRIYGYTF. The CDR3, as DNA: TGTGCCAGCAGCTTACCGGGACAGAGAATCTATGGCTACACCTTC.

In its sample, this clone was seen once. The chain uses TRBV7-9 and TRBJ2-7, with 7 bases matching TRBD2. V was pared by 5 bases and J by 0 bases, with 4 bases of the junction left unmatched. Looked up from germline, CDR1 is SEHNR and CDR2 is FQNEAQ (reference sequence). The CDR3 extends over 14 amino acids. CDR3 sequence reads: CASSLLASSYEQYF. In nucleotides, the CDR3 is TGTGCCAGCAGCCTACTAGCGTCCTCCTACGAGCAGTACTTC.

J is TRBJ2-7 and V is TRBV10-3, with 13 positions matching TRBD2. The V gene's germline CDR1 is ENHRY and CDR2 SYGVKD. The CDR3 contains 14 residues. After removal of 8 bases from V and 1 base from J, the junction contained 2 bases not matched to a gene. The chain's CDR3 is CAIGLAGESYEQYF. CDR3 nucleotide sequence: TGTGCCATCGGACTAGCGGGAGAGTCCTACGAGCAGTACTTC.

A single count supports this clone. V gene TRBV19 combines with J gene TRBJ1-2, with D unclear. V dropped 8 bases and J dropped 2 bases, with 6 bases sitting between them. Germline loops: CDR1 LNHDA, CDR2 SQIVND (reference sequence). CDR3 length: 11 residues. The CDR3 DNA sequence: TGTGCCAGTCGGTTAAACTATGGCTACACCTTC. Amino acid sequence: CASRLNYGYTF.